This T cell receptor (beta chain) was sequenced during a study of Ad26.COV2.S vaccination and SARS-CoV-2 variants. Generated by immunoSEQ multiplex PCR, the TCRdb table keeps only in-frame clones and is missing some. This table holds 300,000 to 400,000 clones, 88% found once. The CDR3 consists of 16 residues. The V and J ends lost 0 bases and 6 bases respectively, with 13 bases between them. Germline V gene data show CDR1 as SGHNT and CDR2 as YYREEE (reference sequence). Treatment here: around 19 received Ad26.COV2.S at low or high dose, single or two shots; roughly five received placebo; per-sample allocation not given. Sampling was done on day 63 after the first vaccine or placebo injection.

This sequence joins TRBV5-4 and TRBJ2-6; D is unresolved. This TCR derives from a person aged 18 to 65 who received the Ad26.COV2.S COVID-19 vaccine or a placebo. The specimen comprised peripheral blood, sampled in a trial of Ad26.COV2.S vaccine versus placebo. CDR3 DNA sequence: TGTGCCAGCAGCTTGGCCACAAAAAGGACGGCCAACGTCCTGACTTTC. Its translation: CASSLATKRTANVLTF.